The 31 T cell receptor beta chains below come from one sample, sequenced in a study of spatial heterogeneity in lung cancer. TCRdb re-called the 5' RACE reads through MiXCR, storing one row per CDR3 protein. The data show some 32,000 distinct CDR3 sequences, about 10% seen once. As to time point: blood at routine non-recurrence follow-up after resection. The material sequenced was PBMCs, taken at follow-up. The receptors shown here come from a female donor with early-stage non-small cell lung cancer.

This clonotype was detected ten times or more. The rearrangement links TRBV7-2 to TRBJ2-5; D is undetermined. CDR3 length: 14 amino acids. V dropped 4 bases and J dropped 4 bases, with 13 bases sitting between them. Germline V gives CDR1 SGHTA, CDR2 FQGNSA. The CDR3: CASSSPTVPETQYF. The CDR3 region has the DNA TGTGCCAGCAGCTCCCCGACCGTCCCAGAGACCCAGTACTTC.

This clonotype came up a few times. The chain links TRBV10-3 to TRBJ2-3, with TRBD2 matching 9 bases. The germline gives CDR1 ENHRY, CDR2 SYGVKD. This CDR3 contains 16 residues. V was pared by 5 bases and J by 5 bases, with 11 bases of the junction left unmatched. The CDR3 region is CAISNRASGKRDTQYF. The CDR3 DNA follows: TGTGCCATCAGTAACCGGGCTAGCGGGAAAAGAGATACGCAGTATTTT.

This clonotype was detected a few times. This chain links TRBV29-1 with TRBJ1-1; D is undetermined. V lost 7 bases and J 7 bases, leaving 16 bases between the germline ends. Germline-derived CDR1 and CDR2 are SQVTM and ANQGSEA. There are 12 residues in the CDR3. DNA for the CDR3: TGCAGCGCCATCCGAACCGGGGATGAAGCTTTCTTT. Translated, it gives CSAIRTGDEAFF. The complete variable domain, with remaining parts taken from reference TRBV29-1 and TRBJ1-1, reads SAVISQKPSRDICQRGTSLTIQCQVDSQVTMMFWYRQQPGQSLTLIATANQGSEATYESGFVIDKFPISRPNLTFSTLTVSNMSPEDSSIYLCSAIRTGDEAFFGQGTRLTVV.

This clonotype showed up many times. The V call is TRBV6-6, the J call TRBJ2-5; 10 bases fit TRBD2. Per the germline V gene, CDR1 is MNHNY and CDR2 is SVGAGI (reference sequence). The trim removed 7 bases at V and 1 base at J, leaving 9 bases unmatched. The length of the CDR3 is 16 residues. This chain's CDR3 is CASTFPASGGQETQYF. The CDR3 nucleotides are TGTGCCAGCACTTTCCCGGCTAGCGGGGGCCAAGAGACCCAGTACTTC.

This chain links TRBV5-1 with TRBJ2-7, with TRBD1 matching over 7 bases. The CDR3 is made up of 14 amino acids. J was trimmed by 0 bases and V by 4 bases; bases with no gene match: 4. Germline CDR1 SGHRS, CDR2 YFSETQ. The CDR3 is CASSMGQSSYEQYF. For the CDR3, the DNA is TGCGCCAGCAGCATGGGACAGTCCTCCTACGAGCAGTACTTC. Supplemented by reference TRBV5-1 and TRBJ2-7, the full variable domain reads KAGVTQTPRYLIKTRGQQVTLSCSPISGHRSVSWYQQTPGQGLQFLFEYFSETQRNKGNFPGRFSGRQFSNSRSEMNVSTLELGDSALYLCASSMGQSSYEQYFGPGTRLTVT.

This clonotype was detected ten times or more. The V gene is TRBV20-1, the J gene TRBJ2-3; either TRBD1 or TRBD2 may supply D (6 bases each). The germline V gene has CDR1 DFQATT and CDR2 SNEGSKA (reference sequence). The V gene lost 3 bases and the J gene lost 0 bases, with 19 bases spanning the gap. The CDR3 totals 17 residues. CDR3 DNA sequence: TGCAGTGCTAGCCCCTTGAGGAGGGGGACCAGCACAGATACGCAGTATTTT. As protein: CSASPLRRGTSTDTQYF.

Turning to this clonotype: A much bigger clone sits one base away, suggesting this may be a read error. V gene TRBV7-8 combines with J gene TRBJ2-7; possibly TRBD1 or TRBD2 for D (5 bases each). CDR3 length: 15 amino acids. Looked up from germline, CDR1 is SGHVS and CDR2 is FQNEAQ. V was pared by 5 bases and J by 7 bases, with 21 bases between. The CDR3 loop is CASSESGRVGLEQYF. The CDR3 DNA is TGTGCCAGCAGCGAATCGGGACGGGTCGGTTTGGAGCAGTACTTC.

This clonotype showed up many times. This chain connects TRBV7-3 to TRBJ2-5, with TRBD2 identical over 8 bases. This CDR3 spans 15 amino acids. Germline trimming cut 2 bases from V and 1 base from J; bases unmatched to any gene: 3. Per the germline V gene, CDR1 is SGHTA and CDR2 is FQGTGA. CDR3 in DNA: TGTGCCAGCAGCTTACTAGCGGGTGTCCAAGAGACCCAGTACTTC. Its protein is CASSLLAGVQETQYF.

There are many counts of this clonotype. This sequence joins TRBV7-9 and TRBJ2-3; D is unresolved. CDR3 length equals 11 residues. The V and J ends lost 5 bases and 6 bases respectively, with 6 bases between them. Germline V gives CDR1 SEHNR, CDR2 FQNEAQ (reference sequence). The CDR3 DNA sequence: TGTGCCAGCAGCCCCGCCGATACGCAGTATTTT. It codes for CASSPADTQYF.

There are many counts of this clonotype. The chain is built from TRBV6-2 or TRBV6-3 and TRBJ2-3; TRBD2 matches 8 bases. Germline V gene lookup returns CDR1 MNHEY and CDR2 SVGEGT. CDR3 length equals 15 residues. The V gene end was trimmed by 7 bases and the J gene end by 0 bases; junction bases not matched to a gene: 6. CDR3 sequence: CASKKLAASTDTQYF. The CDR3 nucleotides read TGTGCCAGCAAGAAACTAGCGGCTAGCACAGATACGCAGTATTTT.

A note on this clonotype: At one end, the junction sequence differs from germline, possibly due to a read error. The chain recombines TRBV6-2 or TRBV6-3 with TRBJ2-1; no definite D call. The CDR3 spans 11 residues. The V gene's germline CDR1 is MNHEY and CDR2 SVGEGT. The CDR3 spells CASSYSGPLLF. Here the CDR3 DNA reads TGTGCCAGCAGTTACTCCGGCCCCCTGCTCTTC.

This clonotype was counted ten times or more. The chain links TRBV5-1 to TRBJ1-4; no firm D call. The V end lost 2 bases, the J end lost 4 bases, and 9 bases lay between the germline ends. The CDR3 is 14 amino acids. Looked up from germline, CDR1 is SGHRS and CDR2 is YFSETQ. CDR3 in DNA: TGCGCCAGCAGCTTCGGGGTTGGTAATGAAAAACTGTTTTTT. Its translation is CASSFGVGNEKLFF.

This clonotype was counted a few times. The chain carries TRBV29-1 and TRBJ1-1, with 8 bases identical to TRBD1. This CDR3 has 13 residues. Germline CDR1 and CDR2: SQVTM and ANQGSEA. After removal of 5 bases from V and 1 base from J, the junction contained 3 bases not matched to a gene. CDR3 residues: CSVTQGANTEAFF. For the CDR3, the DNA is TGCAGCGTTACCCAGGGGGCGAACACTGAAGCTTTCTTT.

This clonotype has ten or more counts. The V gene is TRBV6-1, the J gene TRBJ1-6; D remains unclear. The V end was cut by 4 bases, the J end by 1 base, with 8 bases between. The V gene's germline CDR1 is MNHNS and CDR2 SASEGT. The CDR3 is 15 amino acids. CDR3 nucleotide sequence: TGTGCCAGCAGTGGCGGGAGATCCTATAATTCACCCCTCCACTTT. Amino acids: CASSGGRSYNSPLHF.

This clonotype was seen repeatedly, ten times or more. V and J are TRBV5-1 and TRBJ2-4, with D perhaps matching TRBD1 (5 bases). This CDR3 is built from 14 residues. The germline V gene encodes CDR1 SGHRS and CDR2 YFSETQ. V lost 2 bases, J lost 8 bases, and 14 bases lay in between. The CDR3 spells CASSLGWGEDIQYF. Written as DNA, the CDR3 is TGCGCCAGCAGCTTAGGTTGGGGCGAGGACATTCAGTACTTC.

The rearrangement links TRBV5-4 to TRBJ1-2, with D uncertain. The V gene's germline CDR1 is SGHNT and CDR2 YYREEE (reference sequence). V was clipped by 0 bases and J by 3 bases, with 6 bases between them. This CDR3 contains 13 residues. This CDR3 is CASSLAGDYGYTF. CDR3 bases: TGTGCCAGCAGCTTGGCAGGAGACTATGGCTACACCTTC.

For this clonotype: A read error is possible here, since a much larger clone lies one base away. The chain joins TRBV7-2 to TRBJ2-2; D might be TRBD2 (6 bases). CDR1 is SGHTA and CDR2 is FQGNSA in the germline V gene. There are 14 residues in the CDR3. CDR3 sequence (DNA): TGTGCCAGCAGCTTATCGGGCGGGACCGGGGAGCCGTTTTTT. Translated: CASSLSGGTGEPFF.

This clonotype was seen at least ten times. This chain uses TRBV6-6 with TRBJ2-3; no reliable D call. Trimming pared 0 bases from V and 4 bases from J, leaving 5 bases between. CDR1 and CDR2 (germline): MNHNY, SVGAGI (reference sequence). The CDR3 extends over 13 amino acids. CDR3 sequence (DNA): TGTGCCAGCAGTTACTCTAGGCCAGATACGCAGTATTTT. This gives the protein CASSYSRPDTQYF.

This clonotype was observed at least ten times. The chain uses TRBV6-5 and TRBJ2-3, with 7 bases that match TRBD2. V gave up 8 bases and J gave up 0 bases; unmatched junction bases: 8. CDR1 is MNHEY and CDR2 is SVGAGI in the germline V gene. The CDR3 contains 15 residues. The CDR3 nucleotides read TGTGCCAGCTCACTAGCGTTAACTAGCACAGATACGCAGTATTTT. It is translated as CASSLALTSTDTQYF.

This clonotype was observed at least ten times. CDR3 coding DNA: TGCGCCAGCAGCCAAGAAGATGCGGCTTCGGAGCAGTACTTC. Protein sequence: CASSQEDAASEQYF. This rearrangement joins TRBV4-1 to TRBJ2-7; D gene uncertain. The CDR3 has 14 residues. Germline CDR1 is MGHRA and CDR2 is YSYEKL. The V end lost 0 bases, the J end lost 7 bases, and 13 bases lay between the germline ends.

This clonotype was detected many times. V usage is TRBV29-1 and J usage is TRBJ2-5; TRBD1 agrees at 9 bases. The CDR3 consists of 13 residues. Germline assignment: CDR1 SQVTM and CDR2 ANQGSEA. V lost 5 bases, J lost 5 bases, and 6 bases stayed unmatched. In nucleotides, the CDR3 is TGCAGCGTTCCGGGACAGGGCCTGGAGACCCAGTACTTC. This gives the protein CSVPGQGLETQYF.

DNA of the CDR3: TGCGCCAGCAGATCCACCCAGGGGGCTAACTATGGCTACACCTTC. As protein: CASRSTQGANYGYTF. This chain uses TRBV5-1 with TRBJ1-2; 7 nucleotides line up with TRBD1. This CDR3 contains 15 residues. The V gene end was trimmed by 5 bases and the J gene end by 0 bases; junction bases not matched to a gene: 7. Per the germline V gene, CDR1 is SGHRS and CDR2 is YFSETQ.

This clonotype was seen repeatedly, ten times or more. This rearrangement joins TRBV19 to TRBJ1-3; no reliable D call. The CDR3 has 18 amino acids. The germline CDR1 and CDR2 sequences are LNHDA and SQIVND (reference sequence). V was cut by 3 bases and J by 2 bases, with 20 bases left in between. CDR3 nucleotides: TGTGCCAGTAGTATTGGTCTTAGCGGCTTGGGCGCTGGAAACACCATATATTTT. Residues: CASSIGLSGLGAGNTIYF.

The CDR3 region has the DNA TGTGCCAGCAGTTCACCCCCCCGCCGAAAGAACACTGAAGCTTTCTTT. Amino acids: CASSSPPRRKNTEAFF. The chain uses TRBV28 and TRBJ1-1; D is ambiguous. CDR3 size: 16 residues. The V end lost 4 bases, the J end lost 1 base, and 16 bases lay between the germline ends. Germline V gene sequence: CDR1 MDHEN, CDR2 SYDVKM.

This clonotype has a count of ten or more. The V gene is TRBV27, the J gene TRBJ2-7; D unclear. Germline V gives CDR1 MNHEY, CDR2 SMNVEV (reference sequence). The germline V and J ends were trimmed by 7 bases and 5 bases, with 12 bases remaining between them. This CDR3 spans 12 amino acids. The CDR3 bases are TGTGCCAGCACCGGACCCTTCGACGAGCAGTACTTC. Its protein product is CASTGPFDEQYF.

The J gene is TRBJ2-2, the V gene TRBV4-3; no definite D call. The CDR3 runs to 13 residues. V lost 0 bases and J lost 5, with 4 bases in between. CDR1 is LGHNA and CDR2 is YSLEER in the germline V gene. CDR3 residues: CASSQDLTGELFF. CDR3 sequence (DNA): TGCGCCAGCAGCCAAGATTTGACCGGGGAGCTGTTTTTT.

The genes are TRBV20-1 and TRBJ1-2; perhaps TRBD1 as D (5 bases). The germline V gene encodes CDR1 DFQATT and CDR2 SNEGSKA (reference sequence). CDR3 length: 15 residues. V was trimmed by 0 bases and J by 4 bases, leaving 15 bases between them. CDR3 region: CSAREPGKSGYGYTF. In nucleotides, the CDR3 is TGCAGTGCTAGAGAACCAGGGAAGTCGGGCTATGGCTACACCTTC.

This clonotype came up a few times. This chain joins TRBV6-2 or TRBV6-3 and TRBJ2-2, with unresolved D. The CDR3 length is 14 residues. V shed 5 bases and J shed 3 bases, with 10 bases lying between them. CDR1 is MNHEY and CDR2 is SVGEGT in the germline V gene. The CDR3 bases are TGTGCCAGCAGTCTAAACATTTACACCGGGGAGCTGTTTTTT. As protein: CASSLNIYTGELFF.

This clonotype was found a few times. The DNA of the CDR3 is TGTGCCAGCAGCTTAGTCGACACGAACACCGGGGAGCTGTTTTTT. The encoded protein is CASSLVDTNTGELFF. The gene calls are TRBV11-1 and TRBJ2-2; D not certain. The CDR3 consists of 15 residues. CDR1 is SGHAT and CDR2 is FQDESV in the germline V gene (reference sequence). Trimming pared 1 base from V and 0 bases from J, leaving 6 bases between.

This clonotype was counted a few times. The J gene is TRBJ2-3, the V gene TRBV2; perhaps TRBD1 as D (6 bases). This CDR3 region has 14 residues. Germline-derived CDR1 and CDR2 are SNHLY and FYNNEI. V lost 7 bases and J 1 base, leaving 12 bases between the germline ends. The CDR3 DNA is TGTGCCAGCATTCGGACAGCCGGCACAGATACGCAGTATTTT. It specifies CASIRTAGTDTQYF.

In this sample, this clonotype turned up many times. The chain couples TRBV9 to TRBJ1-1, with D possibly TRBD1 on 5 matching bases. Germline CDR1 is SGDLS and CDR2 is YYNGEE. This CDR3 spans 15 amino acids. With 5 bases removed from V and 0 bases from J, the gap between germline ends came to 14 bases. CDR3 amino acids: CASSESAGLNTEAFF. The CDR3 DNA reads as TGTGCCAGCAGTGAAAGCGCAGGGTTGAACACTGAAGCTTTCTTT.